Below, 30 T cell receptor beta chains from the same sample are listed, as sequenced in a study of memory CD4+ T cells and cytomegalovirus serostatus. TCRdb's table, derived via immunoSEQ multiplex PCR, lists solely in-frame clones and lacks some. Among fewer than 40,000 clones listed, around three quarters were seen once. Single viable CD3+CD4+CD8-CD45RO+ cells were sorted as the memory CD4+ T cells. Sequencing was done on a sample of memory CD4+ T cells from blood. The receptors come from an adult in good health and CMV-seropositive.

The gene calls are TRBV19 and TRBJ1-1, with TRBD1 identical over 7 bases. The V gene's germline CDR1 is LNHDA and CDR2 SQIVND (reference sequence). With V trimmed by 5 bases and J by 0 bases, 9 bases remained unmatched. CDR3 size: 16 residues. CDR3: CASSEDRNRMNTEAFF. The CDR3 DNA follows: TGTGCCAGTAGTGAGGACAGGAACCGAATGAACACTGAAGCTTTCTTT.

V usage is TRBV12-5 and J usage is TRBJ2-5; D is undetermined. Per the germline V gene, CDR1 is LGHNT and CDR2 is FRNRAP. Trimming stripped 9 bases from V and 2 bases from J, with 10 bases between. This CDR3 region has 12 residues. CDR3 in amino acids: CARVQRQETQYF. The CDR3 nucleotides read TGTGCTAGAGTACAGCGTCAAGAGACCCAGTACTTC.

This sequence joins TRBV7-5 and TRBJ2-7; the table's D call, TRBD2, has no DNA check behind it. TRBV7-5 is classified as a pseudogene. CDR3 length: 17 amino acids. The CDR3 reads CARSPYTGAGGRYEQYF. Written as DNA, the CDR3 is TGTGCCAGAAGCCCGTACACCGGAGCGGGAGGAAGATACGAGCAGTACTTC.

The CDR3 DNA reads TGTGCCAGCAGCTTTAGTCCAGATCAGCCCCAGCATTTT. It translates to CASSFSPDQPQHF. The chain links TRBV7-2 to TRBJ1-5; no firm D call. Germline CDR1 SGHTA, CDR2 FQGNSA. Trimming removed 3 bases at V and 5 bases at J, with 8 bases between. This CDR3 has 13 residues.

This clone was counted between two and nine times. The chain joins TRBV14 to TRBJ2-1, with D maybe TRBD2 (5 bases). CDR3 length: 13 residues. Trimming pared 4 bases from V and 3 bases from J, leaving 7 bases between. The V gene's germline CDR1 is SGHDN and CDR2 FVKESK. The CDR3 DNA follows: TGTGCCAGCAGCCCCCGGGACTACAATGAGCAGTTCTTC. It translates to CASSPRDYNEQFF.

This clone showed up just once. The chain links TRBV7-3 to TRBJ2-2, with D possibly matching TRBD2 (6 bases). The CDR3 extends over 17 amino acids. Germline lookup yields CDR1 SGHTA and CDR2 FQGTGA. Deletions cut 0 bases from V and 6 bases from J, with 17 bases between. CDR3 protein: CASSLTRVMSGAGELFF. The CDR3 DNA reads TGTGCCAGCAGCTTAACCCGAGTGATGTCGGGGGCCGGGGAGCTGTTTTTT.

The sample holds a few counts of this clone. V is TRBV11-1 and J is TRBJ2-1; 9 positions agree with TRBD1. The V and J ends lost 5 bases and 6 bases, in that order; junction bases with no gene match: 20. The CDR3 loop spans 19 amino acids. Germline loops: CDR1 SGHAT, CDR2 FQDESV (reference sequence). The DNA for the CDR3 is TGTGCCAGCAGCCGGCGGACAGGGGTCTTTCAATTCGGGCGCAATGAGCAGTTCTTC. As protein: CASSRRTGVFQFGRNEQFF.

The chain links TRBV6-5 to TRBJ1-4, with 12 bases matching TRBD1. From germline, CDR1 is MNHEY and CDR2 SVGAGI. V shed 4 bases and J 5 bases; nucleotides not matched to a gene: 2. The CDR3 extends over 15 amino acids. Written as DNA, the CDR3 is TGTGCCAGCAGTTGGGGACAGGGGGCGAATGAAAAACTGTTTTTT. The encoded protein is CASSWGQGANEKLFF.

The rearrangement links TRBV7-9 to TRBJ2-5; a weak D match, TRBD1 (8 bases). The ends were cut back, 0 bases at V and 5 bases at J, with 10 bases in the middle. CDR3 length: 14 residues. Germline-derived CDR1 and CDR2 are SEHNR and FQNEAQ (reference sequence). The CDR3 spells CASSLAQGGETQYF. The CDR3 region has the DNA TGTGCCAGCAGCTTAGCACAGGGGGGGGAGACCCAGTACTTC. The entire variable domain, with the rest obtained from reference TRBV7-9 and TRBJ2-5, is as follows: DTGVSQNPRHKITKRGQNVTFRCDPISEHNRLYWYRQTLGQGPEFLTYFQNEAQLEKSRLLSDRFSAERPKGSFSTLEIQRTEQGDSAMYLCASSLAQGGETQYFGPGTRLLVL.

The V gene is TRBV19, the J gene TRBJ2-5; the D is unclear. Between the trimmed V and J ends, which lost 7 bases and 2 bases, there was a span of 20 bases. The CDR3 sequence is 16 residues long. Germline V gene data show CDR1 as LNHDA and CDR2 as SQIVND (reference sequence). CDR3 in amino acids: CASKNRAFLGQETQYF. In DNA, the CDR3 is TGTGCCAGTAAGAACCGGGCCTTCCTCGGGCAAGAGACCCAGTACTTC.

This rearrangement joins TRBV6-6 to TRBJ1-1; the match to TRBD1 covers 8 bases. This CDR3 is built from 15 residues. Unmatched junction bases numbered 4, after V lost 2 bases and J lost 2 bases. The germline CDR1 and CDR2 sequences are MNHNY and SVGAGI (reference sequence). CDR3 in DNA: TGTGCCAGCAGTTACCCCGGGACAGGTAACACTGAAGCTTTCTTT. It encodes CASSYPGTGNTEAFF.

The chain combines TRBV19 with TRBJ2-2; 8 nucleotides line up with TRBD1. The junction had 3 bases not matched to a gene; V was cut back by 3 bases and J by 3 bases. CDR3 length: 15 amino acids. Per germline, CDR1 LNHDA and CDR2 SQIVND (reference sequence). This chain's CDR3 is CASSISRGHTGELFF. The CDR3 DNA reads TGTGCCAGTAGTATCAGCAGGGGGCACACCGGGGAGCTGTTTTTT.

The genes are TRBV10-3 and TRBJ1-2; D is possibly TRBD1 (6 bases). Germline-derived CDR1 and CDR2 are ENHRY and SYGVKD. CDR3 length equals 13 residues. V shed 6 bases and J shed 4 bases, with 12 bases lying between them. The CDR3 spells CAIRAGHLYGYTF. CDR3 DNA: TGTGCCATCAGGGCGGGACACCTCTATGGCTACACCTTC.

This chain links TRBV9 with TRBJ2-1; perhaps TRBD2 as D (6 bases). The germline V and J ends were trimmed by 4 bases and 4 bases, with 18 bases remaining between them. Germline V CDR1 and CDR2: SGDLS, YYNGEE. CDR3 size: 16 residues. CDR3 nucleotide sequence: TGTGCCAGCAGCAAATATCGCGGGGTCGCTTACAATGAGCAGTTCTTC. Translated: CASSKYRGVAYNEQFF.

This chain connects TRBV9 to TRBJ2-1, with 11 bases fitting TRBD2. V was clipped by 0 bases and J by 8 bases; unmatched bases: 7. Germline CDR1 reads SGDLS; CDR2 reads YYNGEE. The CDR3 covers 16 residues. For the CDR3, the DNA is TGTGCCAGCAGCGTAGAGGTAGCGGGGGGGCTGTATGAGCAGTTCTTC. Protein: CASSVEVAGGLYEQFF. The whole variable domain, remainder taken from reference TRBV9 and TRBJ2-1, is DSGVTQTPKHLITATGQRVTLRCSPRSGDLSVYWYQQSLDQGLQFLIQYYNGEERAKGNILERFSAQQFPDLHSELNLSSLELGDSALYFCASSVEVAGGLYEQFFGPGTRLTVL.

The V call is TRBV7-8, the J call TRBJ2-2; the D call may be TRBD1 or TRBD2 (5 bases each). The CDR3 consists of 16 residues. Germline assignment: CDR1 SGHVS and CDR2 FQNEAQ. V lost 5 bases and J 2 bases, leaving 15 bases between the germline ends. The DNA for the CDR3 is TGTGCCAGCAGCATAACCGGGACCATAAACACCGGGGAGCTGTTTTTT. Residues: CASSITGTINTGELFF. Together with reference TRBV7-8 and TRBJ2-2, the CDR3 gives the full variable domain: GAGVSQSPRYKVAKRGQDVALRCDPISGHVSLFWYQQALGQGPEFLTYFQNEAQLDKSGLPSDRFFAERPEGSVSTLKIQRTQQEDSAVYLCASSITGTINTGELFFGEGSRLTVL.

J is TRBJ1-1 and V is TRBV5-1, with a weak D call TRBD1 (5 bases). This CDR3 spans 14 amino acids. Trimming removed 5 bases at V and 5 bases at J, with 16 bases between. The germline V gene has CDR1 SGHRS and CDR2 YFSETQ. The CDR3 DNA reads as TGCGCCAGCAGATCCGGGACCGCGAGGACTGAAGCTTTCTTT. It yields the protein CASRSGTARTEAFF.

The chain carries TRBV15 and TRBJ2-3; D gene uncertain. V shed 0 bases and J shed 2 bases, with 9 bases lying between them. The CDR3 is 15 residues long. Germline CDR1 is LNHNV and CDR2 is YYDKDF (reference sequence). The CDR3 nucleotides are TGTGCCACCAGCAGAGATCCACAGATCACAGATACGCAGTATTTT. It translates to CATSRDPQITDTQYF.

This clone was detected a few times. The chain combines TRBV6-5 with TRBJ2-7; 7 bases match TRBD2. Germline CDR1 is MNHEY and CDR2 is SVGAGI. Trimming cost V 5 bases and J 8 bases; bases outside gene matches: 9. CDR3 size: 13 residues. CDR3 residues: CASSDPGGFKQYF. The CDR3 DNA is TGTGCCAGCAGTGACCCCGGGGGGTTCAAGCAGTACTTC.

Here the CDR3 reads CSVDEGTAGELFF. Here the CDR3 DNA reads TGCAGCGTTGATGAGGGGACCGCCGGGGAGCTGTTTTTT. The chain joins TRBV29-1 to TRBJ2-2; D may match TRBD1 or TRBD2 (5 bases each). The V end lost 3 bases, the J end lost 6 bases, and 11 bases lay between the germline ends. Germline V CDR1 and CDR2: SQVTM, ANQGSEA. The CDR3 covers 13 residues.

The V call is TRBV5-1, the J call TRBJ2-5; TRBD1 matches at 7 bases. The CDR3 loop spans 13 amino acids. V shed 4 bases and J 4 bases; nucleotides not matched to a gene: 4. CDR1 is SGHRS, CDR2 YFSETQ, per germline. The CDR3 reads CASSRDSLETQYF. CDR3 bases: TGCGCCAGCAGCCGGGACAGCTTAGAGACCCAGTACTTC.

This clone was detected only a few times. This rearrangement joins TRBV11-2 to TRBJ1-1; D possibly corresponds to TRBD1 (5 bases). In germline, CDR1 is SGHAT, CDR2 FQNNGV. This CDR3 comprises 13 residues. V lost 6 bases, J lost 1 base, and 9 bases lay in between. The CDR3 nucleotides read TGTGCCAGCAGTCTTACAGGGAACACTGAAGCTTTCTTT. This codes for CASSLTGNTEAFF.

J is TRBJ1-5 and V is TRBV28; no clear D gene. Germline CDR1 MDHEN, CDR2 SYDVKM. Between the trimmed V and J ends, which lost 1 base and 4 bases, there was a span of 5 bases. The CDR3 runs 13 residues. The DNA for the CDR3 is TGTGCCAGCAGTTTATTGGGAAATCAGCCCCAGCATTTT. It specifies CASSLLGNQPQHF.

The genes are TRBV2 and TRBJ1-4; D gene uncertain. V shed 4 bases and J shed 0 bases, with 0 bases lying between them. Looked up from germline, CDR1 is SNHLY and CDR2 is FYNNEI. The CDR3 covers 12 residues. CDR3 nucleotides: TGTGCCAGCAGTGCAACTAATGAAAAACTGTTTTTT. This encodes CASSATNEKLFF.

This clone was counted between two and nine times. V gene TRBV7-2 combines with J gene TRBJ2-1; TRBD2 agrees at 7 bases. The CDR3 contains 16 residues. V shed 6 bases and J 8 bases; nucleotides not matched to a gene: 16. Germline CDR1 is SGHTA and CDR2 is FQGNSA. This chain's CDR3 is CASSPTGTEGRDEQFF. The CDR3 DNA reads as TGTGCCAGCAGTCCTACCGGGACGGAGGGGAGGGATGAGCAGTTCTTC.

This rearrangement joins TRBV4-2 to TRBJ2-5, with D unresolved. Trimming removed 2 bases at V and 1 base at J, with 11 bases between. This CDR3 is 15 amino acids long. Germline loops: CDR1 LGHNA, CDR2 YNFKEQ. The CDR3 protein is CASSQSGVPQETQYF. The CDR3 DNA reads TGTGCCAGCAGCCAATCTGGTGTCCCCCAAGAGACCCAGTACTTC.

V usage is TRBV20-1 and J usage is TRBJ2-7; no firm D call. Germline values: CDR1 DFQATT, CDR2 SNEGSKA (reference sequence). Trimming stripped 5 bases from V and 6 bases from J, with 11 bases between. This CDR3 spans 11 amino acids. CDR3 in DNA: TGCAGTGCTCAATGGGGTGGCGAGCAGTACTTC. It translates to CSAQWGGEQYF.

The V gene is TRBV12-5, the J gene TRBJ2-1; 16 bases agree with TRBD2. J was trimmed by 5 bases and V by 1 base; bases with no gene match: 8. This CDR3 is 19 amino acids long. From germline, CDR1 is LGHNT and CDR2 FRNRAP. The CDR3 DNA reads TGTGCTAGTGGTTTGGCGGGACTAGCGGGGGGGCCGGTTAACAATGAGCAGTTCTTC. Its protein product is CASGLAGLAGGPVNNEQFF.

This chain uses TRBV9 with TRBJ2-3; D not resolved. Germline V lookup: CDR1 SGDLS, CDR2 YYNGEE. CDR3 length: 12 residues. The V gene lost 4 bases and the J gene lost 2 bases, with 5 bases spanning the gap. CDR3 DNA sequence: TGTGCCAGCAGCCCACACACAGATACGCAGTATTTT. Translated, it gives CASSPHTDTQYF.

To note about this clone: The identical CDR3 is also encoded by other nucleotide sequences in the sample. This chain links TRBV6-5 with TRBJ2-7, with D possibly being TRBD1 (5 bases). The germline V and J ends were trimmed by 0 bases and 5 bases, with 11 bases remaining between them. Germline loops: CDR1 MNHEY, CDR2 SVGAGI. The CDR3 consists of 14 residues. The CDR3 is CASSYSRGNDEQYF. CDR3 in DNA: TGTGCCAGCAGTTACTCAAGGGGAAACGACGAGCAGTACTTC.